The 23 T cell receptor beta chains below come from one sample, sequenced in a study of blood T cell repertoires in COVID-19. Clones were sequenced by immunoSEQ multiplex PCR, and TCRdb holds only the in-frame ones, with some missing. The top ten clones hold 5.3% of a sample with about 69,000 clones, 90% of them seen once. What was sequenced was peripheral blood. The receptors come from a man aged 45 to 65 with acute or convalescent COVID-19.

This sequence joins TRBV7-2 and TRBJ1-1; D gene unclear. Between the trimmed V and J ends, which lost 3 bases and 0 bases, there was a span of 8 bases. The CDR3 sequence is 14 residues long. The V gene's germline CDR1 is SGHTA and CDR2 FQGNSA. CDR3 sequence: CASSFQRLNTEAFF. The CDR3 nucleotides read TGTGCCAGCAGCTTTCAGCGACTGAACACTGAAGCTTTCTTT.

V gene TRBV24-1 combines with J gene TRBJ2-1; 8 bases match TRBD1. CDR3 size: 16 residues. Trimming took 4 bases from V and 3 from J; bases not matched to a gene: 7. The germline V gene has CDR1 KGHDR and CDR2 SFDVKD. Written as DNA, the CDR3 is TGTGCCACCAGTGACTCAGGGGGCCCTTTCTACAATGAGCAGTTCTTC. This translates into CATSDSGGPFYNEQFF.

The count of this clone is one. CDR3 bases: TGCGCCAGCAGCCCGACAGGCCCCTACGAGCAGTACTTC. The encoded protein is CASSPTGPYEQYF. This sequence joins TRBV5-1 and TRBJ2-7; TRBD1 is a possible D gene (6 bases). Germline V gives CDR1 SGHRS, CDR2 YFSETQ. V gave up 4 bases and J gave up 2 bases, with 10 bases separating them. The CDR3 is 13 amino acids.

The rearrangement uses TRBV29-1 and TRBJ1-1; no definite D call. The germline CDR1 and CDR2 sequences are SQVTM and ANQGSEA. Trimming removed 6 bases at V and 5 bases at J, with 16 bases between. The CDR3 is 13 residues long. The CDR3 spells CSVRLLLGTEAFF. In DNA, the CDR3 is TGCAGCGTACGACTCTTACTAGGGACTGAAGCTTTCTTT.

This sequence joins TRBV27 and TRBJ1-3, with unresolved D. In germline, CDR1 is MNHEY, CDR2 SMNVEV (reference sequence). V was cut by 0 bases and J by 0 bases, with 9 bases left in between. CDR3 length: 16 residues. The CDR3 here is CASSLSGSHSGNTIYF. The CDR3 DNA sequence: TGTGCCAGCAGTTTATCGGGGAGCCACTCTGGAAACACCATATATTTT.

The chain carries TRBV6-6 and TRBJ2-7; D may be TRBD1 (6 bases). The CDR3 extends over 11 amino acids. Per the germline V gene, CDR1 is MNHNY and CDR2 is SVGAGI (reference sequence). Trimming pared 6 bases from V and 4 bases from J, leaving 7 bases between. The CDR3 spells CASSDRYEQYF. The CDR3 DNA sequence: TGTGCCAGCAGCGACAGGTACGAGCAGTACTTC.

The rearrangement uses TRBV11-2 and TRBJ1-1; 9 bases align to TRBD1. V dropped 4 bases and J dropped 4; count of bases not matched to a gene: 10. The CDR3 is 16 amino acids. From germline, CDR1 is SGHAT and CDR2 FQNNGV. CDR3 in DNA: TGTGCCAGCAGCTCCCTTGGGTGGGGACAGGGCACTGAAGCTTTCTTT. Translated, it gives CASSSLGWGQGTEAFF.

J is TRBJ2-6 and V is TRBV2; 10 nucleotides match TRBD2. Per germline, CDR1 SNHLY and CDR2 FYNNEI. CDR3 length: 18 residues. V dropped 8 bases and J dropped 0; count of bases not matched to a gene: 10. The CDR3 coding sequence is TGTGCCAGCTCCCCGAGGCTAGCGGGGGTCTCTGGGGCCAACGTCCTGACTTTC. It encodes CASSPRLAGVSGANVLTF.

The CDR3 DNA follows: TGTGCCAGCAGCTTGCTAGGGGCCCAAAACTATGGCTACACCTTC. This sequence encodes CASSLLGAQNYGYTF. The chain joins TRBV5-8 to TRBJ1-2; the D gene is possibly TRBD1 (5 bases). Deletions cut 1 base from V and 2 bases from J, with 12 bases between. This CDR3 spans 15 amino acids. Germline CDR1 is SGHTS and CDR2 is YDEGEE.

This sequence joins TRBV29-1 and TRBJ2-6; TRBD2 is a possible D gene (7 bases). The CDR3 extends over 15 amino acids. Between the trimmed V and J ends, which lost 6 bases and 1 base, there was a span of 13 bases. Germline loops: CDR1 SQVTM, CDR2 ANQGSEA. In DNA, the CDR3 is TGCAGCGTCGTGGGGGGGCTGTCTGGGGCCAACGTCCTGACTTTC. This translates into CSVVGGLSGANVLTF. Based on the CDR3 plus reference TRBV29-1 and TRBJ2-6, the full variable domain is SAVISQKPSRDICQRGTSLTIQCQVDSQVTMMFWYRQQPGQSLTLIATANQGSEATYESGFVIDKFPISRPNLTFSTLTVSNMSPEDSSIYLCSVVGGLSGANVLTFGAGSRLTVL.

The chain couples TRBV4-3 to TRBJ2-1; TRBD2 aligns across 13 bases. Germline V lookup: CDR1 LGHNA, CDR2 YSLEER. J gave up 6 bases and V 5 bases, and 4 bases lay outside the gene matches. The CDR3 consists of 15 residues. The DNA for the CDR3 is TGCGCCAGCAGCAAGGGACTAGCGGGGAGCAATGAGCAGTTCTTC. This codes for CASSKGLAGSNEQFF.

V and J are TRBV29-1 and TRBJ1-2; D might be TRBD1 (5 bases). Germline V CDR1 and CDR2: SQVTM, ANQGSEA. The CDR3 loop spans 12 amino acids. The ends were cut back, 3 bases at V and 4 bases at J, with 9 bases in the middle. The CDR3 DNA is TGCAGCGTTGAGCAGGGTACCTATGGCTACACCTTC. This translates into CSVEQGTYGYTF.

This clone appeared a single time. The chain has TRBV3-1 (or the pseudogene TRBV3-2) and TRBJ1-4; 9 bases are shared with TRBD1. The V gene end was trimmed by 4 bases and the J gene end by 8 bases; junction bases not matched to a gene: 8. Germline-derived CDR1 and CDR2 are LGHDT and YNNKEL (reference sequence). The CDR3 has 15 residues. The CDR3 DNA reads TGTGCCAGCAGCCTAGGGACAGGGAGAGGAGAAAAACTGTTTTTT. Its protein product is CASSLGTGRGEKLFF.

The chain has TRBV6-2 or TRBV6-3 and TRBJ2-1, with 8 bases fitting TRBD2. After removal of 3 bases from V and 8 bases from J, the junction contained 9 bases not matched to a gene. This CDR3 region has 15 residues. Germline CDR1 reads MNHEY; CDR2 reads SVGEGT. This chain's CDR3 is CASSYPGRAVDEQFF. The CDR3 nucleotides are TGTGCCAGCAGTTATCCCGGGAGGGCCGTCGATGAGCAGTTCTTC.

The V and J genes are TRBV30 and TRBJ1-1; D is perhaps TRBD1 (5 bases). CDR3 size: 15 residues. Germline loops: CDR1 GTSNPN, CDR2 SVGIG (reference sequence). The ends were cut back, 4 bases at V and 1 base at J, with 16 bases in the middle. The CDR3: CAWIPPGGRNTEAFF. CDR3 DNA sequence: TGTGCCTGGATCCCCCCCGGGGGTAGGAACACTGAAGCTTTCTTT.

This clone has only one observation. The gene calls are TRBV2 and TRBJ2-5; maybe TRBD1 (6 bases). The V gene's germline CDR1 is SNHLY and CDR2 FYNNEI. CDR3 length: 14 amino acids. Trimming pared 5 bases from V and 2 bases from J, leaving 12 bases between. The CDR3 here is CASSKGVGQETQYF. As DNA, the CDR3 is TGTGCCAGCAGTAAGGGGGTAGGGCAAGAGACCCAGTACTTC. The full variable domain, with the rest looked up from reference TRBV2 and TRBJ2-5, is EPEVTQTPSHQVTQMGQEVILRCVPISNHLYFYWYRQILGQKVEFLVSFYNNEISEKSEIFDDQFSVERPDGSNFTLKIRSTKLEDSAMYFCASSKGVGQETQYFGPGTRLLVL.

This clone was seen just once. The chain carries TRBV5-1 and TRBJ2-7; TRBD1 might be the D (5 bases). The V end lost 0 bases, the J end lost 4 bases, and 11 bases lay between the germline ends. Per the germline V gene, CDR1 is SGHRS and CDR2 is YFSETQ. This CDR3 has 14 amino acids. CDR3 nucleotides: TGCGCCAGCAGCTTGGCAGGGTCGAAATACGAGCAGTACTTC. Protein sequence: CASSLAGSKYEQYF.

The chain carries TRBV15 and TRBJ2-7; TRBD2 aligns across 10 bases. The CDR3 contains 15 residues. From germline, CDR1 is LNHNV and CDR2 YYDKDF (reference sequence). The ends lost 4 bases at V and 5 bases at J; junction bases unmatched: 8. The CDR3 region has the DNA TGTGCCACCAGCAATCCGGGACTAGCGCTTCACGAGCAGTACTTC. Residues: CATSNPGLALHEQYF.

The rearrangement joins TRBV27 to TRBJ2-7; 12 nucleotides line up with TRBD1. CDR3 size: 14 residues. V lost 5 bases, J lost 7 bases, and 6 bases stayed unmatched. Germline CDR1 reads MNHEY; CDR2 reads SMNVEV (reference sequence). The DNA of the CDR3 is TGTGCCAGCAGTCCGGGACAGGGGGCGCTTGAGCAGTACTTC. Its translation: CASSPGQGALEQYF.

V is TRBV21-1 and J is TRBJ1-2. TRBV21-1 represents a pseudogene. The CDR3 extends over 10 amino acids. DNA for the CDR3: TGTGCCAGCAGCAAGCGTGGCTACACCTTC. Protein product: CASSKRGYTF.

A word on this clone: This is likely a read error, given that the CDR3 carries no conserved phenylalanine or tryptophan at its end. The DNA is omitted, as the CDR3 cannot be located on it reliably, and the CDR3 follows TCRdb's listing. The chain joins TRBV21-1 to TRBJ2-7; the listed D gene, TRBD1, was not tested against the DNA. TRBV21-1 is marked as a pseudogene. The CDR3 contains 10 residues when both ends are counted. The CDR3 here is CASLPDRVLL.

CDR3 residues: CASTRGGERGEQYF. The CDR3 DNA is TGTGCCAGCACTAGAGGGGGAGAGAGGGGCGAGCAGTACTTC. V and J are TRBV6-5 and TRBJ2-7; TRBD1 is a possible D gene (6 bases). The V gene lost 7 bases and the J gene lost 6 bases, with 19 bases spanning the gap. CDR1 and CDR2 from the germline V gene are MNHEY and SVGAGI. The CDR3 is 14 residues long.

This clone was counted a few times. The rearrangement uses TRBV11-3 and TRBJ1-1; 7 bases are a match to TRBD1. Germline V gene data show CDR1 as SGHNT and CDR2 as YENEEA. V gave up 5 bases and J gave up 4 bases; unmatched junction bases: 4. The CDR3 loop spans 13 amino acids. CDR3 sequence reads: CASSPGGGTEAFF. The CDR3 DNA follows: TGTGCCAGCAGCCCAGGGGGAGGCACTGAAGCTTTCTTT.